The clone carrying this TCR beta chain appeared many times. TCRdb passed the RT-PCR reads through MiXCR, listing each CDR3 protein once. Here the sample spans more than 500,000 distinct CDR3 sequences, approximately 11% being singletons. The CDR3 contains 13 residues. V lost 2 bases and J lost 3, with 8 bases in between. The data stem from a study of response to subunit inactivated influenza vaccine. The same data also contributed to another study, on T cells expressing NK-cell markers. That paper adds: UMI-tagged 5'RACE template switching yielded the TCR beta cDNA. Also leading the CD3+CD56-NKG2C+ fraction in a handful of donors were these clonotypes.

V usage is TRBV12-3 or TRBV12-4 and J usage is TRBJ2-7, with a tentative D call TRBD1 (6 bases). This receptor was identified in a man aged 50 to 59 who received an inactivated influenza vaccine. Sequencing used PBMCs from blood, obtained on the day of vaccination. The CDR3 bases are TGTGCCAGCAGTTTACAAGGGGGCTACGAGCAGTACTTC. Residues: CASSLQGGYEQYF.